A single sample gave rise to the 10 T cell receptor beta chains below, sequenced in a study of identical twins. TCRdb recomputed calls from the 5' RACE reads with MiXCR, one row per CDR3 protein. The profile shows 1.5 million or so distinct CDR3 sequences, 32% of them singletons. The sample taken for sequencing was cord blood. The source of these receptors is a newborn girl in good health.

The V gene is TRBV12-3 or TRBV12-4, the J gene TRBJ1-1, with D hard to call. The CDR3 is 14 residues long. Trimming stripped 5 bases from V and 2 bases from J, with 12 bases between. CDR3 in DNA: TGTGCCAGCAGTCCCCACCGGGGTAACACTGAAGCTTTCTTT. Protein product: CASSPHRGNTEAFF.

This sequence joins TRBV4-1 and TRBJ2-7; a weak D match, TRBD1 (6 bases). The J call is doubtful: the DNA matches TRBJ2-4 better. The CDR3 runs to 16 residues. Germline assignment: CDR1 MGHRA and CDR2 YSYEKL. CDR3 loop: CASSQEDHRVNGIQYF. The CDR3 DNA follows: TGCGCCAGCAGCCAAGAGGATCACAGGGTGAATGGCATTCAGTACTTC.

This clonotype was found a few times. The chain joins TRBV10-3 to TRBJ2-1; TRBD2 matches at 8 bases. CDR3 size: 16 residues. Trimming removed 0 bases from V and 3 bases from J; junction bases left unmatched: 4. Germline V gives CDR1 ENHRY, CDR2 SYGVKD. The CDR3 nucleotides read TGTGCCATCAGTGAGTCGCGGGGGGCGGGCTACAATGAGCAGTTCTTC. This gives the protein CAISESRGAGYNEQFF.

This clonotype was recorded a few times. The V and J genes are TRBV5-1 and TRBJ2-3; 7 bases fit TRBD1. The CDR3 consists of 16 residues. CDR1 and CDR2 from the germline V gene are SGHRS and YFSETQ. The junction had 11 bases not matched to a gene; V was cut back by 3 bases and J by 4 bases. As DNA, the CDR3 is TGCGCCAGCAGCTCCCGGACAGGTTTAGGTGCAGATACGCAGTATTTT. Translating it yields CASSSRTGLGADTQYF.

In this sample, this clonotype turned up a few times. This sequence joins TRBV14 and TRBJ2-1; TRBD1 agrees at 7 bases. The CDR3 extends over 16 amino acids. Germline V gives CDR1 SGHDN, CDR2 FVKESK. Trimming at V came to 3 bases and at J to 4 bases, leaving 9 bases not matched to a gene. CDR3 in DNA: TGTGCCAGCAGCCATCTCCGGGACAGATTTTACAATGAGCAGTTCTTC. Protein: CASSHLRDRFYNEQFF.

Of note for this clonotype: Given a much more abundant clone one base away, this may be a read error. This sequence joins TRBV5-1 and TRBJ2-1, with 8 bases that match TRBD2. From germline, CDR1 is SGHRS and CDR2 YFSETQ. Trimming cost V 5 bases and J 8 bases; bases outside gene matches: 15. The CDR3 loop spans 16 amino acids. In DNA, the CDR3 is TGCGCCAGCAGTCGACTAACGGGGGGGCTAGTAGATGAGCAGTTCTTC. Protein sequence: CASSRLTGGLVDEQFF.

This clonotype was seen ten or more times. This chain links TRBV12-3 or TRBV12-4 with TRBJ2-3; D is perhaps TRBD1 (5 bases). The CDR3 is 12 amino acids. V was pared by 6 bases and J by 1 base, with 5 bases between. For the CDR3, the DNA is TGTGCCAGCAGCAGGGGCACAGATACGCAGTATTTT. Its translation: CASSRGTDTQYF.

The chain is built from TRBV12-3 or TRBV12-4 and TRBJ2-7; 7 bases map to TRBD1. Germline trimming cut 9 bases from V and 0 bases from J; bases unmatched to any gene: 8. The CDR3 sequence is 14 residues long. The DNA of the CDR3 is TGTGCCAGAATTCAGGGGGTGAACTCCTACGAGCAGTACTTC. Amino acids: CARIQGVNSYEQYF.

This sequence joins TRBV20-1 and TRBJ1-4, with D possibly being TRBD1 (6 bases). The CDR3 contains 14 residues. Germline-derived CDR1 and CDR2 are DFQATT and SNEGSKA (reference sequence). V was shortened by 3 bases and J by 8 bases, with 16 bases between the two germline ends. As DNA, the CDR3 is TGCAGTGCTAGCAACCGCAGGGGTTGGGAAAAACTGTTTTTT. Translating it yields CSASNRRGWEKLFF.

The chain recombines TRBV2 with TRBJ1-6, with a weak D call TRBD1 (5 bases). The CDR3 sequence is 14 residues long. Between the trimmed V and J ends, which lost 7 bases and 0 bases, there was a span of 7 bases. Germline CDR1 is SNHLY and CDR2 is FYNNEI. CDR3 DNA: TGTGCCAGCAAAGGGGACTCCTATAATTCACCCCTCCACTTT. Encoded protein: CASKGDSYNSPLHF.